Listed here are 20 T cell receptor beta chains from one sample, sequenced in a study of coeliac disease. Sequencing was performed with immunoSEQ multiplex PCR; in TCRdb, only in-frame clones are kept and a portion is missing. Among over 3,500 clones listed, around 70% were seen once. The specimen sequenced was intraepithelial lymphocytes from the gut. The receptor set was obtained from a young man with celiac disease.

This clone appeared a few times. The genes are TRBV28 and TRBJ2-7, with D perhaps matching TRBD1 (5 bases). The CDR3 contains 13 residues. With 3 bases removed from V and 5 bases from J, the gap between germline ends came to 11 bases. The germline V gene has CDR1 MDHEN and CDR2 SYDVKM. The chain's CDR3 is CASSLIQGHEQYF. CDR3 DNA sequence: TGTGCCAGCAGTTTGATCCAGGGCCACGAGCAGTACTTC.

The chain recombines TRBV9 with TRBJ2-3; perhaps TRBD1 as D (6 bases). Trimming removed 2 bases at V and 5 bases at J, with 12 bases between. The CDR3 has 14 residues. Germline lookup yields CDR1 SGDLS and CDR2 YYNGEE. CDR3 bases: TGTGCCAGCAGCGTTGGGGGCCCCATAGATACGCAGTATTTT. Protein sequence: CASSVGGPIDTQYF. Combining the CDR3 with reference TRBV9 and TRBJ2-3 gives the whole variable domain DSGVTQTPKHLITATGQRVTLRCSPRSGDLSVYWYQQSLDQGLQFLIQYYNGEERAKGNILERFSAQQFPDLHSELNLSSLELGDSALYFCASSVGGPIDTQYFGPGTRLTVL.

The rearrangement links TRBV7-6 to TRBJ1-6, with a tentative D call TRBD1 (5 bases). Deletions cut 6 bases from V and 8 bases from J, with 11 bases between. Germline V gene data show CDR1 as SGHVS and CDR2 as FNYEAQ. This CDR3 has 13 amino acids. CDR3 DNA: TGTGCCAGCAGTCAGGGTGAGGATTCACCCCTCCACTTT. Amino acids: CASSQGEDSPLHF.

The CDR3 spells CASSPRNRGGGTEAFF. CDR3 in DNA: TGTGCCAGCAGCCCGAGAAACAGGGGTGGTGGCACTGAAGCTTTCTTT. The J gene is TRBJ1-1, the V gene TRBV7-9; 7 bases line up with TRBD1. The CDR3 is 16 residues long. CDR1 and CDR2 (germline): SEHNR, FQNEAQ (reference sequence). V was clipped by 5 bases and J by 4 bases; unmatched bases: 13.

In this sample, this clone turned up once. This chain uses TRBV7-9 with TRBJ1-1, with D possibly matching TRBD1 (6 bases). The CDR3 is 12 residues long. In germline, CDR1 is SEHNR, CDR2 FQNEAQ (reference sequence). Trimming shortened V by 4 bases and J by 7 bases, and 10 bases separated the two germline ends. The CDR3 loop reads CASSSGQIEAFF. DNA for the CDR3: TGTGCCAGCAGCTCCGGACAGATTGAAGCTTTCTTT. Looking up the rest from reference TRBV7-9 and TRBJ1-1 gives the full variable domain: DTGVSQNPRHKITKRGQNVTFRCDPISEHNRLYWYRQTLGQGPEFLTYFQNEAQLEKSRLLSDRFSAERPKGSFSTLEIQRTEQGDSAMYLCASSSGQIEAFFGQGTRLTVV.

The chain recombines TRBV5-1 with TRBJ2-3, with a weak D call TRBD2 (5 bases). Deletions cut 4 bases from V and 1 base from J, with 7 bases between. The CDR3 contains 13 residues. Germline V gives CDR1 SGHRS, CDR2 YFSETQ. CDR3 protein: CASSRDGTDTQYF. Here the CDR3 DNA reads TGCGCCAGCAGCCGGGATGGCACAGATACGCAGTATTTT.

The genes are TRBV10-3 and TRBJ1-2; 8 bases line up with TRBD1. Germline CDR1 is ENHRY and CDR2 is SYGVKD. This CDR3 has 15 amino acids. Trimming removed 5 bases from V and 6 bases from J; junction bases left unmatched: 11. The chain's CDR3 is CAISLAGTGYNGYTF. The CDR3 region has the DNA TGTGCCATCAGTCTGGCCGGGACAGGCTACAATGGCTACACCTTC.

In this sample, this clone turned up a few times. One junction end does not reproduce the germline sequence, and a read error may be involved. The V and J genes are TRBV15 and TRBJ1-1, with unresolved D. CDR1 is LNHNV, CDR2 YYDKDF, per germline (reference sequence). The CDR3 totals 13 residues. The CDR3 is CATSRYLNTKAFF. CDR3 DNA sequence: TGTGCCACCAGCAGATACCTGAACACTAAAGCTTTCTTT.

This clone was found once. This chain's CDR3 is CASSFSTPGRYEQYF. DNA of the CDR3: TGTGCCAGTAGTTTTTCGACACCTGGGAGGTACGAGCAGTACTTC. This sequence joins TRBV19 and TRBJ2-7, with D possibly being TRBD2 (6 bases). V lost 5 bases to trimming and J lost 4 bases, with 18 bases between them. This CDR3 comprises 15 residues. The germline V gene encodes CDR1 LNHDA and CDR2 SQIVND (reference sequence). Variable domain in full (rest from reference TRBV19 and TRBJ2-7): DGGITQSPKYLFRKEGQNVTLSCEQNLNHDAMYWYRQDPGQGLRLIYYSQIVNDFQKGDIAEGYSVSREKKESFPLTVTSAQKNPTAFYLCASSFSTPGRYEQYFGPGTRLTVT.

The rearrangement links TRBV14 to TRBJ2-7; 10 bases map to TRBD2. The germline V gene encodes CDR1 SGHDN and CDR2 FVKESK. V gave up 1 base and J gave up 5 bases; unmatched junction bases: 8. The CDR3 has 16 residues. CDR3 sequence reads: CASSQVPGLALHEQYF. The DNA of the CDR3 is TGTGCCAGCAGCCAAGTACCGGGACTAGCGCTCCACGAGCAGTACTTC.

The chain has TRBV11-2 and TRBJ2-7; TRBD1 matches 8 bases. The CDR3 is made up of 14 amino acids. Germline trimming cut 3 bases from V and 1 base from J; bases unmatched to any gene: 2. Germline V gives CDR1 SGHAT, CDR2 FQNNGV. DNA of the CDR3: TGTGCCAGCAGCTTTGGACAGGGATCCTACGAGCAGTACTTC. Translation gives CASSFGQGSYEQYF.

The table lists this clone with a count of one. The chain joins TRBV6-5 to TRBJ2-2, with a possible D match to TRBD2 (5 bases). Germline V CDR1 and CDR2: MNHEY, SVGAGI. The CDR3 has 16 amino acids. The V end lost 0 bases, the J end lost 5 bases, and 13 bases lay between the germline ends. DNA for the CDR3: TGTGCCAGCAGTTACTCGACGGTCGGGGTTACCGGGGAGCTGTTTTTT. As protein: CASSYSTVGVTGELFF.

This chain joins TRBV7-9 and TRBJ1-1; no definite D call. The CDR3 is made up of 11 amino acids. The V end was cut by 5 bases, the J end by 2 bases, with 3 bases between. Germline CDR1 SEHNR, CDR2 FQNEAQ (reference sequence). The CDR3 spells CASSLNTEAFF. In DNA form, the CDR3 reads TGTGCCAGCAGCCTAAACACTGAAGCTTTCTTT.

V usage is TRBV7-2 and J usage is TRBJ1-2; tentative D call: TRBD1 (6 bases). The CDR3 is 19 residues long. V lost 1 base and J lost 2, with 23 bases in between. The V gene's germline CDR1 is SGHTA and CDR2 FQGNSA. CDR3 sequence (DNA): TGTGCCAGCAGCTTAGGGGGACGTACCAGGGGAGTCGGAAACTATGGCTACACCTTC. Translated, it gives CASSLGGRTRGVGNYGYTF.

The chain uses TRBV2 and TRBJ2-7; 11 nucleotides line up with TRBD1. Germline V gives CDR1 SNHLY, CDR2 FYNNEI. Unmatched junction bases numbered 0, after V lost 4 bases and J lost 4 bases. This CDR3 comprises 13 residues. CDR3 loop: CASSGDRGYEQYF. DNA for the CDR3: TGTGCCAGCAGTGGGGACAGGGGGTACGAGCAGTACTTC.

This clone was seen just once. This chain connects TRBV5-4 to TRBJ2-3, with TRBD2 matching 9 bases. The CDR3 totals 15 residues. V trimming: 4 bases; J trimming: 0 bases; junction bases outside the gene matches: 3. CDR1 and CDR2 from the germline V gene are SGHNT and YYREEE (reference sequence). The CDR3 region is CASSLLAGSTDTQYF. In DNA, the CDR3 is TGTGCCAGCAGCCTTCTAGCGGGGAGCACAGATACGCAGTATTTT.

The V gene is TRBV7-9, the J gene TRBJ2-3, with 13 bases lining up with TRBD2. CDR1 and CDR2 from the germline V gene are SEHNR and FQNEAQ (reference sequence). The trim removed 1 base at V and 2 bases at J, leaving 3 bases unmatched. CDR3 size: 17 residues. The CDR3 here is CASSLGGLAGHTDTQYF. DNA for the CDR3: TGTGCCAGCAGCTTAGGGGGACTAGCGGGACACACAGATACGCAGTATTTT. Full variable domain (rest looked up from reference TRBV7-9 and TRBJ2-3): DTGVSQNPRHKITKRGQNVTFRCDPISEHNRLYWYRQTLGQGPEFLTYFQNEAQLEKSRLLSDRFSAERPKGSFSTLEIQRTEQGDSAMYLCASSLGGLAGHTDTQYFGPGTRLTVL.

This clone was observed a few times. The chain recombines TRBV19 with TRBJ1-2, with D tentatively TRBD1 (6 bases). The CDR3 has 13 residues. Per germline, CDR1 LNHDA and CDR2 SQIVND (reference sequence). V was clipped by 11 bases and J by 7 bases, with 20 bases between them. CDR3 region: CAASTGFRAGYTF. The CDR3 DNA reads TGTGCCGCCAGTACAGGGTTTAGGGCTGGCTACACCTTC.

The genes are TRBV10-1 and TRBJ2-1; 9 bases align to TRBD2. There are 14 residues in the CDR3. Germline trimming cut 6 bases from V and 4 bases from J; bases unmatched to any gene: 4. Germline V gene sequence: CDR1 WNHNN, CDR2 SYGVQD (reference sequence). The DNA for the CDR3 is TGCGCCAGCAGCCTTAGCGGGGGATACAATGAGCAGTTCTTC. Translation gives CASSLSGGYNEQFF.

This clone was picked up a small number of times. The genes are TRBV12-5 and TRBJ2-3, with 11 bases that match TRBD2. Germline assignment: CDR1 LGHNT and CDR2 FRNRAP. CDR3 length equals 15 residues. V shed 6 bases, J shed 1 base, and the junction held 3 bases outside the gene matches. The CDR3 DNA follows: TGTGCTAGTGGCCCGACTAGCGGGGGCACAGATACGCAGTATTTT. It yields the protein CASGPTSGGTDTQYF.